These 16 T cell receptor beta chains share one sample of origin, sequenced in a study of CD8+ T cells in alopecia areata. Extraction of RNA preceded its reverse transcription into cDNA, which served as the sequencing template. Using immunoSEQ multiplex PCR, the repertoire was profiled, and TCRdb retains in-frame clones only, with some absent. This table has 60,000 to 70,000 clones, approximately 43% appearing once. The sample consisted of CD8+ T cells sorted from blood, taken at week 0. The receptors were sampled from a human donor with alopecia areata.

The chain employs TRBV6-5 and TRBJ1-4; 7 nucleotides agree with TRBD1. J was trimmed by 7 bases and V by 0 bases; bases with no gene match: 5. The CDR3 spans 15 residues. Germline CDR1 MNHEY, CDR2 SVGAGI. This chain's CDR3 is CASSYSARDSEKLFF. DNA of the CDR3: TGTGCCAGCAGTTACTCGGCCAGGGACAGTGAAAAACTGTTTTTT.

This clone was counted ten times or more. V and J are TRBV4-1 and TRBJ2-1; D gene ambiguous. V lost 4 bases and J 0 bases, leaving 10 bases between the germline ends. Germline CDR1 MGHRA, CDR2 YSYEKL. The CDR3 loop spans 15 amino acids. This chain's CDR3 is CASSRVQSSYNEQFF. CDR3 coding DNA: TGCGCCAGCAGCCGGGTACAGAGCTCCTACAATGAGCAGTTCTTC.

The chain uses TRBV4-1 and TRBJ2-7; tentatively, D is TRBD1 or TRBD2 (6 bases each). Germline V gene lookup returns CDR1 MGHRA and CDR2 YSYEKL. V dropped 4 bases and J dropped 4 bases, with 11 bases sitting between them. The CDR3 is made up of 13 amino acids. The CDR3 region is CASSLGGLYEQYF. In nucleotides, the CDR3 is TGCGCCAGCAGCCTAGGGGGGCTTTACGAGCAGTACTTC.

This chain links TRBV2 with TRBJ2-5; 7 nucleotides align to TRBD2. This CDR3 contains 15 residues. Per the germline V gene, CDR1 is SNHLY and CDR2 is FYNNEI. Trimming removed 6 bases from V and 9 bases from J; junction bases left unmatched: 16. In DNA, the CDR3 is TGTGCCAGCAGACACGGAGACAGCGGGGTGATGGCCCAGTACTTC. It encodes CASRHGDSGVMAQYF.

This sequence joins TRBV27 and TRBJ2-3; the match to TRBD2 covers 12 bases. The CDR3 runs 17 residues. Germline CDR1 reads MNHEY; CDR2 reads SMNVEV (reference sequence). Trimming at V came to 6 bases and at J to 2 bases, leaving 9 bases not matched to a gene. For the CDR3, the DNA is TGTGCCAGCAGGATACATGGACTAGCGGGGTACACAGATACGCAGTATTTT. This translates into CASRIHGLAGYTDTQYF.

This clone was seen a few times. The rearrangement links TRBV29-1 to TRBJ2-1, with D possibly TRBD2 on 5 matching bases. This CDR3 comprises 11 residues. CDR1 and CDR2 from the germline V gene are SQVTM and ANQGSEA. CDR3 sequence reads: CSAYGVDEQFF. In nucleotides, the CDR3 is TGCAGTGCCTACGGGGTGGATGAGCAGTTCTTC.

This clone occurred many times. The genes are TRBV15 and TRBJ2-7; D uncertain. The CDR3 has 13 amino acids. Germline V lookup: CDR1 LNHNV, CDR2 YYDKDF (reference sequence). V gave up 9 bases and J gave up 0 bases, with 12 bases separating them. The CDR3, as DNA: TGTGCCACAAGTGAATCAAGCTCCTACGAGCAGTACTTC. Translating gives CATSESSSYEQYF.

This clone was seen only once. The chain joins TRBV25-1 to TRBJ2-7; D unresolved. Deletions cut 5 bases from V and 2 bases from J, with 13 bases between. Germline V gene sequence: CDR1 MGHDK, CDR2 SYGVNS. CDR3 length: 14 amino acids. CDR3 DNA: TGTGCCAGCAGTCCTGACGCCCGAGCCTACGAGCAGTACTTC. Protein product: CASSPDARAYEQYF.

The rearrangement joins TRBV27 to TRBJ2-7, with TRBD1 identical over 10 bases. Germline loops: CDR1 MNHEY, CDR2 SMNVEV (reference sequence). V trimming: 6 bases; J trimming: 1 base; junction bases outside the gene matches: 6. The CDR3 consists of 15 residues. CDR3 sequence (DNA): TGTGCCAGCAGCAAATGGACAGGGGGGTCCTACGAGCAGTACTTC. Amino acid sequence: CASSKWTGGSYEQYF.

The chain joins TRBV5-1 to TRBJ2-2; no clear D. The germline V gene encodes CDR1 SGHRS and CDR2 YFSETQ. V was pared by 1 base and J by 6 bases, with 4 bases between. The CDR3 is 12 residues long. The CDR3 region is CASSLFAGELFF. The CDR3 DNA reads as TGCGCCAGCAGCTTGTTCGCCGGGGAGCTGTTTTTT.

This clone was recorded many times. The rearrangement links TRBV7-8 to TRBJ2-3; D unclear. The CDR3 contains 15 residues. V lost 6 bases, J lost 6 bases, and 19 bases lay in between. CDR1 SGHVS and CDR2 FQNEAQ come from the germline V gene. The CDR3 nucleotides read TGTGCCAGCAGTCCCACCGTGCTTGCTGGTGATACGCAGTATTTT. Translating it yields CASSPTVLAGDTQYF.

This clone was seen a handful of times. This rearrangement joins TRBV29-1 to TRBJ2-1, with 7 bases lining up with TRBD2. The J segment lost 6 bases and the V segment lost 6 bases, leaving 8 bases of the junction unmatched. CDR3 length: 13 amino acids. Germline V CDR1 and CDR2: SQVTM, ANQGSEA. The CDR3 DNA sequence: TGCAGCGTACTACGGGGGGATTCCAATGAGCAGTTCTTC. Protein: CSVLRGDSNEQFF.

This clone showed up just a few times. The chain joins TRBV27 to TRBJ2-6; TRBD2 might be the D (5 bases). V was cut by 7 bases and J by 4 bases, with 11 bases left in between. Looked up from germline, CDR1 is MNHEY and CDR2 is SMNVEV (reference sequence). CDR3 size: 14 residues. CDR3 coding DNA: TGTGCCAGCAAGCCCCGCGGGGGGGCCAACGTCCTGACTTTC. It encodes CASKPRGGANVLTF.

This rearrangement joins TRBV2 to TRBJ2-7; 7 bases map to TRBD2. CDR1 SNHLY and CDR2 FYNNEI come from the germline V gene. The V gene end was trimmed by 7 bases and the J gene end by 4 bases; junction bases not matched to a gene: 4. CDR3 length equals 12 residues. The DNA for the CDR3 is TGTGCCAGCACGGGGGAGGGGTACGAGCAGTACTTC. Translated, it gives CASTGEGYEQYF.

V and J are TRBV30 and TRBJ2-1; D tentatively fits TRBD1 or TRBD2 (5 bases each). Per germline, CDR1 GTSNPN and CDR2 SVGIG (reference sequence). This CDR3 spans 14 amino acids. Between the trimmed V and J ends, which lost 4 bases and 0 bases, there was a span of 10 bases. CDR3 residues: CAWTDGASYNEQFF. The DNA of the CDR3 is TGTGCCTGGACCGACGGGGCCTCCTACAATGAGCAGTTCTTC.

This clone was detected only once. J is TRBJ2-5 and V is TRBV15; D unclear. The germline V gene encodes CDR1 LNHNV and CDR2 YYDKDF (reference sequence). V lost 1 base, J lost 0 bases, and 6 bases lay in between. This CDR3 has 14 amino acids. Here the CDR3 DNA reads TGTGCCACCAGCAGAGCCAGCGACCAAGAGACCCAGTACTTC. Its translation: CATSRASDQETQYF.